This is a list of T cell receptor beta chains from one sample in a study of blood T cells in healthy people across ages. TCRdb reprocessed the 5' RACE reads with MiXCR, giving one entry per CDR3 protein. The sample consists of 850,000 or so distinct CDR3 sequences, more than 25% of them appearing once. Sequencing used blood. The receptors shown here come from a woman of 80 years or more in good health. The CDR3 runs from the conserved cysteine through the conserved F or W. D genes are given only for firm matches. Not all rows give a size; the values are once, few, many and, for expanded clones, a class.

d_call j_call v_call clone_size cdr3_nt cdr3_aa
. TRBJ2-7 TRBV30 many TGTGCCTGGAGTCGTTCAGGGGAAAGCTCCTACGAGCAGTACTTC CAWSRSGESSYEQYF
TRBD1 TRBJ2-1 TRBV15 many TGTGCCACCAGCGGACGACAGGGGGAAACGTACAATGAGCAGTTCTTC CATSGRQGETYNEQFF
TRBD1 TRBJ2-7 TRBV6-2/TRBV6-3 many TGTGCCACCCTTCAGGGACAGCCCTACGAGCAGTACTTC CATLQGQPYEQYF
. TRBJ1-5 TRBV6-1 many TGTGCCAGCACCGAAACCGACAGCCTATATCAGCCCCAGCATTTT CASTETDSLYQPQHF
. TRBJ1-2 TRBV7-2 . TGTGCCAGCAGCTTAGTGGCAGTCCGTGGCTACACCTTC CASSLVAVRGYTF
TRBD1 TRBJ1-1 TRBV19 few TGTGCCAGTAGTGTGGACAGGGGAAACACTGAAGCTTTCTTT CASSVDRGNTEAFF
TRBD2 TRBJ2-3 TRBV7-2 many TGTGCCAGCAGCTTAGCGGGGGGATGGACTAGCGGGGGGGTAGATACGCAGTATTTT CASSLAGGWTSGGVDTQYF
. TRBJ2-3 TRBV25-1 many TGTGCCAGCGGGTCCGGGACTGATAGCACAGATACGCAGTATTTT CASGSGTDSTDTQYF
. TRBJ2-7 TRBV9 many TGTGCCAGCAGTGAGACCCCCGAGGACTACGAGCAGTACTTC CASSETPEDYEQYF
. TRBJ1-5 TRBV24-1 many TGTGCCACCAGTGATGGTGGTCAGCCCCAGCATTTT CATSDGGQPQHF
TRBD2 TRBJ2-2 TRBV11-3 . TGTGCCAGCAGCCCCAAAGGCCAGCGGGGAAACACCGGGGAGCTGTTTTTT CASSPKGQRGNTGELFF
TRBD1 TRBJ2-5 TRBV5-1 . TGCGCCAGCAGATGGCCCCTACAGGGGGCTTGGGAGACCCAGTACTTC CASRWPLQGAWETQYF
. TRBJ2-5 TRBV6-2/TRBV6-3 . TGTGCCAGCAGTACTGGGGTCAGGGGAGAGACCCAGTACTTC CASSTGVRGETQYF
TRBD1 TRBJ1-1 TRBV18 . TGTGCCAGCTCACCACGACAGGGAGATGAAGCTTTCTTT CASSPRQGDEAFF
. TRBJ1-4 TRBV20-1 . TGCAGTGCTAGCCGAGGACCCAGGGCTTCTAATGAAAAACTGTTTTTT CSASRGPRASNEKLFF
TRBD2 TRBJ2-3 TRBV12-3/TRBV12-4 . TGTGCCAGCAGTTTAGTGGGGACTAGCGGGGGGAGGATCCCAGATACGCAGTATTTT CASSLVGTSGGRIPDTQYF
. TRBJ1-1 TRBV6-6 few TGTGCCAGCAGTCACGCGGCGGCTGAAGCTTTCTTT CASSHAAAEAFF
. TRBJ1-1 TRBV14 few TGTGCCAGCAAAAGACACTTGAACACTGAAGCTTTCTTT CASKRHLNTEAFF
TRBD2 TRBJ2-3 TRBV10-2 few TGCGTCAGCAGTGGCAGACTAGCGGGGGGTCGTCGTAGCACAGATACGCAGTATTTT CVSSGRLAGGRRSTDTQYF
. TRBJ2-3 TRBV5-1 . TGCGCCAGCAGCTGGGCGGGGGCCGCTTACACAGATACGCAGTATTTT CASSWAGAAYTDTQYF
TRBD1 TRBJ2-5 TRBV20-1 . TGCAGTGCTAGTGGACAGGGGCTAGAGACCCAGTACTTC CSASGQGLETQYF
TRBD1 TRBJ1-6 TRBV7-6 few TGTGCCAGCAGCTCTGGGACAGGTAGCCCGTCACCCCTCCACTTT CASSSGTGSPSPLHF
. TRBJ1-4 TRBV7-9 . TGTGCCAGCAGCTTAGGGACAGCAGATGAAAAACTGTTTTTT CASSLGTADEKLFF
TRBD1 TRBJ2-1 TRBV30 . TGTGCCTGGAGTGACGGGGACAGGGGCTACAATGAGCAGTTCTTT CAWSDGDRGYNEQFF